What follows describes a single T cell receptor beta chain. This clonotype was counted between two and nine times. What this receptor recognizes is not known. No much larger clone exists at a distance of one base, and base qualities are not known. The TCR beta CDR3 regions were amplified from the RNA transcripts. A first-round RT-PCR of the TCR CDR3 used the HTBI primer set with the Qiagen OneStep RT-PCR kit. Libraries were constructed in a second round of multiplex PCR, after which size selection and purification were performed. The libraries were sequenced on an Illumina HiSeq2000 using paired-end 100 bp reads. The study's processing was this. SOAPnuke was used to process the raw data, removing reads that contained adapters or uncalled bases, had a mean Phred below 15, or lacked an exact match to the constant primer or identifier. High-quality paired reads were merged using COPE v1.2.5, and each unique nucleotide sequence was defined as a clonotype. MiTCR v1.1 was used to align clonotypes to the IMGT TRBV, TRBD and TRBJ reference segments. The analysis was restricted to V-J combinations with a frequency above 0.0001, which together covered about 99% of the repertoires. The TCS score was defined as F50 (clonal expansion) divided by E x V (chaos), with BLOSUM62-based TCRdist calculated between CDR3 peptides within each V-J. Welch's t-statistics and random forest reduced 500 to 550 V-J features to 13, which were used in a naive Bayes classifier (R e1071). TCRdb handled the public reads itself, with Q25 trimming in fastp and clone calling in MiXCR, and kept productive beta chains. Each entry is one CDR3 protein sequence, shown with its most common DNA and genes. The V and J calls, along with clone size, are taken from TCRdb and not from the paper's own processing. The sample records about half a million distinct CDR3 sequences, around 24% of which are singletons. Approximately 10% of the sample goes to the ten largest clones.

This entry comes from a study of T cells in Graves' hyperthyroidism and ophthalmopathy (dated by TCRdb to the late 2010s). At the level of the whole study: Peripheral blood was collected at initial diagnosis, before any treatment. For training and testing, the 95 to 100 patients in the discovery cohort were randomly divided in a 7:3 ratio. Thyroid tissue and blood T-cell repertoires from about six Graves' hyperthyroidism patients were also compared in the study. Following sampling, methimazole starting at 30 mg daily was given to hyperthyroidism patients, and high-dose intravenous methylprednisolone was given to ophthalmopathy patients. TCR V-J signatures able to tell the groups apart were searched for in a discovery cohort of about a hundred patients, of whom fewer than 45 had Graves' ophthalmopathy and about 60 had stable Graves' hyperthyroidism. Prospective prediction of ophthalmopathy was tested in an independent validation cohort of 18 to 20 hyperthyroidism patients and approximately 17 patients who later progressed to ophthalmopathy. The paper reports TCR Vbeta CDR3 sequencing of over 120 peripheral blood samples: approximately 43 ophthalmopathy, fewer than 80 hyperthyroidism and 17 progressor patients. Summary of the overall study and its limitations: Sample size was not statistically predetermined, and blinding of investigators to group allocation was not performed. Blood samples also contained most of the expanded thyroid clonotypes (frequency above 0.001), which suggests that blood repertoires may reflect thyroid immune responses. Ophthalmopathy was separated from stable hyperthyroidism by a 13 V-J signature model, with around 90% sensitivity and approximately 81% specificity obtained in cross-validation and 80%/75% obtained in testing. In validation, progression to ophthalmopathy was predicted by the model with almost 71% sensitivity and 72% to 80% specificity, a median of about 6.8 months before onset.

In the ophthalmopathy patients, disease was moderately to severely active, with a Clinical Activity Score of 3 or more, a NOSPECS grade of 4 or more, and a duration of less than 3 months. Patients with uncontrolled infections, other autoimmune diseases, pregnancy or lactation were excluded. Diagnoses were established on the basis of clinical symptoms, serum thyroxine and TRAb, thyroid ultrasound, and orbital computed tomography. Ficoll-Paque density gradient centrifugation was used to isolate PBMCs from about 10 ml of fresh peripheral blood. Total RNA was extracted with Trizol reagent, and quality was checked on an Agilent 2100 Bioanalyzer. Trimming takes 0 bases off V and 5 bases off J; junction bases not matched to a gene: 4. The germline V gene sets CDR1 to MNHEY and CDR2 to SVGEGT. The CDR3 goes from the cysteine to the phenylalanine over 16 residues. Only the CDR3 DNA stays, 48 bases, in frame from base 1.

Recombination joined TRBV6-2 or TRBV6-3 with TRBJ2-5, and 12 junction bases match TRBD2. The origin of this receptor is a woman aged 25 to 39 with Graves' ophthalmopathy. The specimen was blood. The CDR3 amino acid sequence is: CASSYSLAGGVETQYF. The sequenced DNA is TGTGCCAGCAGTTACTCTCTAGCGGGGGGGGTCGAGACCCAGTACTTC.